The clone carrying this T cell receptor (beta chain) came up a few times. The antigen remains undetermined. This CDR3 is also generated by other DNA sequences in the sample. Generated by immunoSEQ multiplex PCR, the TCRdb table keeps only in-frame clones and is missing some. The sample carries about 39,000 clones, approximately 78% recorded once. This specimen belongs to a study of memory CD4+ T cells and cytomegalovirus serostatus. Study-wide context: This sample comes from healthy Belgian adults, eight or nine CMV seropositive, about 23 seronegative.

Study-wide results and caveats: Each of fewer than 80 CMV-associated TCRbeta sequences occurred in one to five individuals.

V was pared by 2 bases and J by 1 base, with 1 base of the junction left unmatched. CDR3 length: 13 amino acids. Germline loops: CDR1 GTSNPN, CDR2 SVGIG (reference sequence). Single viable CD3+CD4+CD8-CD45RO+ cells were sorted as the memory CD4+ T cells. Input material: memory CD4+ T cells from blood. The rearrangement uses TRBV30 and TRBJ1-1; 7 nucleotides align to TRBD1. This clonotype was sampled from an adult in good health and CMV-seronegative. CDR3 protein: CAWSRTGNTEAFF. The CDR3 coding sequence is TGTGCCTGGAGTAGGACAGGGAACACTGAAGCTTTCTTT.